One and the same sample provided the 25 T cell receptor beta chains below, sequenced in a study of T-cell reconstitution after alpha-beta-depleted transplantation in children. Unique molecular identifiers were built into the TCRbeta library. TCRdb recomputed calls from the PCR reads with MiXCR, one row per CDR3 protein. The table shows under 450,000 distinct CDR3 sequences, with under 20% occurring only once. This specimen consisted of PBMCs, mostly from graft donor cells, obtained 360 days after TCRalphabeta/CD19-depleted stem cell transplant. These receptor sequences come from a boy under two years old who had a stem cell transplant for Wiskott-Aldrich syndrome, so the T cells may come from the graft donor.

The chain carries TRBV24-1 and TRBJ2-7; D may match TRBD1 or TRBD2 (5 bases each). Between the trimmed V and J ends, which lost 3 bases and 5 bases, there was a span of 10 bases. There are 13 residues in the CDR3. The germline V gene encodes CDR1 KGHDR and CDR2 SFDVKD. This CDR3 reads CATSDPGRHEQYF. The CDR3 DNA follows: TGTGCCACCAGTGATCCGGGGCGGCACGAGCAGTACTTC.

There are a few counts of this clonotype. V and J are TRBV29-1 and TRBJ2-7; D might be TRBD2 (7 bases). V dropped 4 bases and J dropped 3 bases, with 16 bases sitting between them. The CDR3 consists of 14 residues. CDR1 and CDR2 from the germline V gene are SQVTM and ANQGSEA. The CDR3 nucleotides are TGCAGCGTTGGAGGGGGGGGCCAAGACTACGAGCAGTACTTC. It is translated as CSVGGGGQDYEQYF.

The chain couples TRBV13 to TRBJ2-1, with D perhaps TRBD1 (5 bases). CDR1 PRHDT and CDR2 FYEKMQ come from the germline V gene (reference sequence). The CDR3 extends over 12 amino acids. V lost 6 bases to trimming and J lost 8 bases, with 11 bases between them. The CDR3 here is CASRPAGYEQFF. In nucleotides, the CDR3 is TGTGCCAGCAGGCCCGCAGGGTATGAGCAGTTCTTC.

V is TRBV5-1 and J is TRBJ2-1; 9 nucleotides align to TRBD2. The CDR3 consists of 19 residues. Unmatched junction bases numbered 14, after V lost 4 bases and J lost 0 bases. Per germline, CDR1 SGHRS and CDR2 YFSETQ. CDR3 sequence (DNA): TGCGCCAGCAGCCTGAGGGCGGGGGGGCCTCCCATCTCCTACAATGAGCAGTTCTTC. Protein: CASSLRAGGPPISYNEQFF.

The V call is TRBV24-1, the J call TRBJ2-6; 10 nucleotides agree with TRBD1. CDR1 is KGHDR and CDR2 is SFDVKD in the germline V gene. This CDR3 has 20 amino acids. J was trimmed by 0 bases and V by 2 bases; bases with no gene match: 9. The CDR3 spells CATSDSRQGASLSGANVLTF. DNA for the CDR3: TGTGCCACCAGTGATTCCAGACAGGGGGCCTCTCTCTCTGGGGCCAACGTCCTGACTTTC.

The table lists this clonotype with a few counts. This chain connects TRBV5-1 to TRBJ2-3; 10 bases are a match to TRBD2. The CDR3 loop spans 14 amino acids. After removal of 5 bases from V and 3 bases from J, the junction contained 3 bases not matched to a gene. Germline-derived CDR1 and CDR2 are SGHRS and YFSETQ. Here the CDR3 reads CASSKLAGTDTQYF. CDR3 DNA: TGCGCCAGCAGTAAACTAGCGGGGACAGATACGCAGTATTTT.

This clonotype came up once. The chain joins TRBV29-1 to TRBJ2-4; possibly TRBD1 or TRBD2 for D (6 bases each). Trimming took 1 base from V and 1 from J, leaving 11 bases between them. The CDR3 totals 15 residues. The germline CDR1 and CDR2 sequences are SQVTM and ANQGSEA. CDR3 sequence (DNA): TGCAGCGTTGAAGCCGGGGGCCAGGCCAAAAACATTCAGTACTTC. It yields the protein CSVEAGGQAKNIQYF.

This chain links TRBV12-3 or TRBV12-4 with TRBJ2-7; 10 nucleotides align to TRBD2. J gave up 3 bases and V 5 bases, and 10 bases lay outside the gene matches. The CDR3 has 16 residues. This CDR3 is CASSMGSGRANYEQYF. The CDR3 DNA follows: TGTGCCAGCAGTATGGGGAGCGGGAGGGCGAACTACGAGCAGTACTTC.

This clonotype was recorded at least ten times. Here the CDR3 DNA reads TGTGCCAGCAGCTTAAGACTAGCGGGCTACGAGCAGTACTTC. It specifies CASSLRLAGYEQYF. The rearrangement uses TRBV13 and TRBJ2-7, with TRBD2 matching 10 bases. The CDR3 consists of 14 residues. After removal of 2 bases from V and 3 bases from J, the junction contained 1 base not matched to a gene. Germline V gene sequence: CDR1 PRHDT, CDR2 FYEKMQ (reference sequence).

The J gene is TRBJ2-4, the V gene TRBV12-3 or TRBV12-4, with 15 bases that match TRBD2. V lost 6 bases and J lost 1; bases outside the gene matches: 7. The CDR3 covers 18 residues. The CDR3 is CASSSGTSGRRAKNIQYF. In DNA form, the CDR3 reads TGTGCCAGCAGCTCCGGGACTAGCGGGAGGAGGGCCAAAAACATTCAGTACTTC.

V gene TRBV29-1 combines with J gene TRBJ2-1; D is possibly TRBD2 (7 bases). Trimming stripped 3 bases from V and 0 bases from J, with 9 bases between. CDR3 size: 14 residues. Germline lookup yields CDR1 SQVTM and CDR2 ANQGSEA. CDR3 DNA: TGCAGCGTTGAGGGGGGGCTCTCCTACAATGAGCAGTTCTTC. The encoded protein is CSVEGGLSYNEQFF.

The chain is built from TRBV25-1 and TRBJ2-7; the D gene is possibly TRBD2 (6 bases). Per germline, CDR1 MGHDK and CDR2 SYGVNS. The length of the CDR3 is 14 residues. Trimming cost V 11 bases and J 0 bases, with 17 bases left between them. The CDR3 here is CAEQCGTVSYEQYF. CDR3 coding DNA: TGTGCCGAGCAATGCGGGACGGTCTCCTACGAGCAGTACTTC.

With respect to this clonotype: It may be a read error: a sequence one base away is much more abundant. V gene TRBV12-3 or TRBV12-4 combines with J gene TRBJ2-1; TRBD1 aligns across 10 bases. The CDR3 totals 15 residues. In DNA, the CDR3 is TGTGCCAGCAGTCCCGGGACAGGGGCTTACAATGAGCAGCTCTTC. Protein sequence: CASSPGTGAYNEQLF.

The chain is built from TRBV5-1 and TRBJ2-5, with D possibly TRBD2 on 5 matching bases. Trimming removed 7 bases at V and 1 base at J, with 11 bases between. The CDR3 is 13 amino acids. Germline V gene lookup returns CDR1 SGHRS and CDR2 YFSETQ. CDR3 DNA: TGCGCCAGCCAGAAAGGACTCCAAGAGACCCAGTACTTC. It yields the protein CASQKGLQETQYF.

The J gene is TRBJ2-3, the V gene TRBV20-1; perhaps TRBD1 as D (6 bases). Germline V gene data show CDR1 as DFQATT and CDR2 as SNEGSKA (reference sequence). The CDR3 has 15 amino acids. Trimming left V 4 bases short and J 3 bases short, with 17 bases between. In DNA form, the CDR3 reads TGCAGTGCTAATCACCCAGGGGCAGGGACAGATACGCAGTATTTT. As protein: CSANHPGAGTDTQYF.

Many counts were recorded for this clonotype. The chain has TRBV5-1 and TRBJ1-6, with a weak D call TRBD1 (5 bases). The germline V gene encodes CDR1 SGHRS and CDR2 YFSETQ. Trimming left V 0 bases short and J 7 bases short, with 20 bases between. CDR3 size: 18 residues. This CDR3 is CASSLGQTTIRENSPLHF. For the CDR3, the DNA is TGCGCCAGCAGCTTGGGACAGACAACCATACGGGAAAATTCACCCCTCCACTTT.

The gene calls are TRBV7-8 and TRBJ2-7, with a weak D call TRBD2 (6 bases). V gave up 5 bases and J gave up 1 base, with 18 bases separating them. This CDR3 is 16 amino acids long. CDR1 SGHVS and CDR2 FQNEAQ come from the germline V gene. CDR3 sequence (DNA): TGTGCCAGCAGCCTTTCGGAGGGGCGAAGGTCCTACGAGCAGTACTTC. Its translation: CASSLSEGRRSYEQYF. Full variable domain (missing parts from reference TRBV7-8 and TRBJ2-7): GAGVSQSPRYKVAKRGQDVALRCDPISGHVSLFWYQQALGQGPEFLTYFQNEAQLDKSGLPSDRFFAERPEGSVSTLKIQRTQQEDSAVYLCASSLSEGRRSYEQYFGPGTRLTVT.

This clonotype was counted a few times. V and J are TRBV20-1 and TRBJ2-3; D possibly uses TRBD1 or TRBD2 (6 bases each). This CDR3 is built from 18 residues. CDR1 DFQATT and CDR2 SNEGSKA come from the germline V gene (reference sequence). V lost 5 bases to trimming and J lost 2 bases, with 26 bases between them. In DNA form, the CDR3 reads TGCAGTGCTGACTCCGTGGATCGGGGGACACAGTCCACAGATACGCAGTATTTT. As protein: CSADSVDRGTQSTDTQYF.

This clonotype was seen more than once but under ten times. The V call is TRBV27, the J call TRBJ2-3; perhaps TRBD2 as D (6 bases). CDR1 is MNHEY, CDR2 SMNVEV, per germline (reference sequence). The CDR3 has 16 amino acids. Trimming removed 3 bases at V and 3 bases at J, with 16 bases between. CDR3 protein: CASSFRGSKGTDTQYF. CDR3 nucleotides: TGTGCCAGCAGTTTCCGGGGGAGTAAGGGGACAGATACGCAGTATTTT.

This clonotype was counted only a few times. V and J are TRBV29-1 and TRBJ2-5; D is ambiguous. Germline-derived CDR1 and CDR2 are SQVTM and ANQGSEA. Trimming took 7 bases from V and 2 from J, leaving 11 bases between them. The CDR3 has 12 amino acids. Here the CDR3 DNA reads TGCAGCGCAAAGGCCCCACAAGAGACCCAGTACTTC. This translates into CSAKAPQETQYF.

This clonotype has at least ten counts. The chain is built from TRBV20-1 and TRBJ2-3; 14 nucleotides agree with TRBD2. After removal of 3 bases from V and 3 bases from J, the junction contained 2 bases not matched to a gene. Germline CDR1 and CDR2: DFQATT and SNEGSKA (reference sequence). CDR3 length: 15 residues. The chain's CDR3 is CSASGTSGSTDTQYF. The CDR3 nucleotides are TGCAGTGCTAGCGGGACTAGCGGGAGTACAGATACGCAGTATTTT.

The chain links TRBV29-1 to TRBJ2-3; D remains ambiguous. Looked up from germline, CDR1 is SQVTM and CDR2 is ANQGSEA. CDR3 size: 13 residues. The V gene lost 3 bases and the J gene lost 2 bases, with 9 bases spanning the gap. The DNA for the CDR3 is TGCAGCGTTGATTTATGGGCCACAGATACGCAGTATTTT. Encoded protein: CSVDLWATDTQYF.

This clonotype was detected a few times. The DNA for the CDR3 is TGCGCCAGCAGCTTGGCCGCAGGGTCACCCCTCCACTTT. Its translation is CASSLAAGSPLHF. This chain uses TRBV5-1 with TRBJ1-6, with D possibly TRBD1 on 5 matching bases. The germline CDR1 and CDR2 sequences are SGHRS and YFSETQ. The CDR3 spans 13 residues. V dropped 0 bases and J dropped 10 bases, with 8 bases sitting between them.

In its sample, this clonotype was seen a few times. V is TRBV5-1 and J is TRBJ2-1, with TRBD1 matching over 9 bases. V was clipped by 3 bases and J by 6 bases; unmatched bases: 10. Germline lookup yields CDR1 SGHRS and CDR2 YFSETQ. The CDR3 runs 16 residues. The CDR3 DNA follows: TGCGCCAGCAGCTCCCACAGGGGGCAGGGGACCAATGAGCAGTTCTTC. Protein product: CASSSHRGQGTNEQFF. Variable domain in full (rest from reference TRBV5-1 and TRBJ2-1): KAGVTQTPRYLIKTRGQQVTLSCSPISGHRSVSWYQQTPGQGLQFLFEYFSETQRNKGNFPGRFSGRQFSNSRSEMNVSTLELGDSALYLCASSSHRGQGTNEQFFGPGTRLTVL.

In its sample, this clonotype was seen a few times. The chain recombines TRBV20-1 with TRBJ2-1; 7 nucleotides match TRBD1. Germline loops: CDR1 DFQATT, CDR2 SNEGSKA (reference sequence). Trimming took 4 bases from V and 4 from J; bases not matched to a gene: 4. There are 13 residues in the CDR3. The CDR3 DNA reads TGCAGTGCTACATCGGACAGGTACAATGAGCAGTTCTTC. Translating it yields CSATSDRYNEQFF.